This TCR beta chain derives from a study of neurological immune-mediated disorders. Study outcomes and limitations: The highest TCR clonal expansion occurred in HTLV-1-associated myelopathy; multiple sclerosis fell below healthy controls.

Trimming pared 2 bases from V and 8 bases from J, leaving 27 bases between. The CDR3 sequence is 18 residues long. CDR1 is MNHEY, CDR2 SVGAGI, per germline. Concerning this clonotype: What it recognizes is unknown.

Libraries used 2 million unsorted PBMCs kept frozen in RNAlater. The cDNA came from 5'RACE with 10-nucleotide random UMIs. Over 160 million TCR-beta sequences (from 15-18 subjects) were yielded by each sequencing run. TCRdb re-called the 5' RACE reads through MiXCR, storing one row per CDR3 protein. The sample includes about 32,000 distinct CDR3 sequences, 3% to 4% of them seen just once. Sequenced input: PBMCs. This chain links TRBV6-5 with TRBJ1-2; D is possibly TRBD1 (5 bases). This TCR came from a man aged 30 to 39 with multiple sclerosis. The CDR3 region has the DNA TGTGCCAGCAGTTACGACTGGGACGGTGACTTAAGTGGGAGAGGCTACACCTTC. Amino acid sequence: CASSYDWDGDLSGRGYTF.